This section outlines one T cell receptor beta chain sequence together with its context. The antigen this receptor binds is unknown. Base qualities were left out, and no much larger clone turns up one base away. This record comes from a study of glioma-infiltrating T cells listed by TCRdb under 2016. Notes on the research overall: Glioma tissue, non-neoplastic brain tissue and matched peripheral blood mononuclear cells were used as sources from which TCR alpha- and beta-chain repertoires were sequenced. The paired cohort was made up of three low-grade glioma patients, 8 or 9 primary glioblastoma patients and three non-glioma patients who contributed non-neoplastic brain tissue. To gauge divergence between tissue and blood T-cell populations, every tissue-infiltrating repertoire was compared against the peripheral blood repertoire from the same patient. What the research found in general, with its limitations: Very few CDR3 sequences were shared between tissue and blood, attributed to high CDR3 diversity and limited sampling. In non-neoplastic patients, VJ-independent divergence between tissue and blood fell below expectation, whereas in all gliomas, and especially in low-grade gliomas, the divergence rose above expectation. Small numbers underpinned the group comparisons: under ten glioblastoma patients, three low-grade glioma patients and three non-neoplastic patients.

From the germline V gene, CDR1 is MNHEY and CDR2 is SVGAGI. Cut back by 6 bases and 7 bases, the V and J ends lie 15 bases apart. The CDR3, from cysteine to phenylalanine, totals 13 residues. Left in the record is the CDR3 DNA by itself, 39 bases read in frame from the first base. The iRepertoire nested amplicon-rescue multiplex PCR (arm-PCR) platform was used to amplify TCR alpha and beta CDR3 regions from RNA. One-step reverse transcription and amplification used roughly 100-400 ng of tissue mRNA or PBMC total RNA as input. Following bead purification, Illumina adapters were added by a secondary multiplex PCR, and libraries between 200 and 400 bp were gel-purified. The libraries contained internal 6-nucleotide barcodes that were used for demultiplexing. The libraries were sequenced on an Illumina MiSeq using 2x220 or 2x250 nucleotide paired-end reads. The study's processing was this. FLASH 1.2.11 was used to merge paired reads, and BWA-MEM then aligned the reads to the GRCh37 human genome before TRA and TRB reads were extracted. V and J assignment used an IMGT-derived reference of cassette sequences and CDR3 motifs that included pseudogenes. Reads were translated in three frames, and productive CDR3s were defined as those with a C...FGXG motif and no stop codons. Unique combinations of V-J cassette pair and CDR3 amino acid sequence were defined as clonotypes. Reads were filtered by Hamming distance, with the threshold set by the sequence error rate of each sample in mapped regions. TCRdb trimmed the raw reads at Q25, called clones with MiXCR and kept productive beta chains. Entries that share a CDR3 protein sequence are merged under the most common genes and DNA. The V and J calls here are based on TCRdb, not the publication. In this sample the table shows some 190,000 distinct CDR3 sequences, more than 25% of which occur a single time. 20% to 25% of the sample is in the top ten clones.

The rearranged segments are TRBV6-5 and TRBJ2-5; confidence is insufficient to name the D gene. This receptor was obtained from a human donor with low-grade glioma or glioblastoma, undergoing nonglioma brain surgery, or in good health (not recorded which). Sequencing was done on a sample of glioma tissue, nonneoplastic brain tissue, or PBMCs (not recorded which). The nucleotides read TGTGCCAGCAGGCTAGACATGCCCCGGACCCAGTACTTC. It specifies CASRLDMPRTQYF.